The 3 T cell receptor beta chains below were found in one sample sequenced in a study of T cell clonotyping in hematopoietic cell transplantation. The repertoire was sequenced with immunoSEQ multiplex PCR; TCRdb's copy has only in-frame clones and lacks some. The profile covers roughly 10,000 clones, with 89% appearing a single time and 35% to 45% taken by the ten largest. This specimen was PBMCs, taken 180 days after allogeneic stem cell transplant. Source of these receptors: a male patient aged 60-70 years who had an allogeneic stem cell transplant from an unrelated donor, so the T cells may come from the graft donor. Some clones in this sample may be carry-over from other donors' samples.

The CDR3 loop reads CASSISTGSNYGYTF. The CDR3 nucleotides read TGTGCCAGCAGCATATCGACAGGGTCTAACTATGGCTACACCTTC. The chain joins TRBV5-5 to TRBJ1-2; 7 nucleotides align to TRBD1. V gave up 4 bases and J gave up 0 bases; unmatched junction bases: 6. The CDR3 extends over 15 amino acids. In germline, CDR1 is SGHKS, CDR2 YYEKEE (reference sequence).

The V and J genes are TRBV30 and TRBJ1-2; maybe TRBD1 (5 bases). The germline V gene has CDR1 GTSNPN and CDR2 SVGIG (reference sequence). Trimming cost V 4 bases and J 6 bases, with 21 bases left between them. The CDR3 consists of 15 residues. CDR3 DNA: TGTGCCTGGATCGTACGGCCAGGGCCAAGGGATGGCTACACCTTC. Protein: CAWIVRPGPRDGYTF.

With respect to this clone: Different DNA sequences within this sample yield the same CDR3. The chain recombines TRBV19 with TRBJ1-2; a possible D gene is TRBD1 (5 bases). The V gene's germline CDR1 is LNHDA and CDR2 SQIVND (reference sequence). Trimming pared 3 bases from V and 2 bases from J, leaving 10 bases between. The CDR3 extends over 14 amino acids. The CDR3 loop reads CASSIRGPNYGYTF. In nucleotides, the CDR3 is TGTGCCAGTAGTATCCGGGGCCCCAACTATGGCTACACCTTC.